The rows below give T cell receptor beta chains drawn from one sample of a study of blood T cells in healthy people across ages. TCRdb reprocessed the 5' RACE reads with MiXCR, giving one entry per CDR3 protein. The sample holds over a million distinct CDR3 sequences, roughly 40% seen once. Sequences were obtained from blood. These receptors were obtained from a woman aged 18-35 years in good health. Both conserved end residues are trimmed from each CDR3. D genes are given only for firm matches. Rows may omit the clone size; those that give it use once, few, many or a size class.

V gene	J gene	clone size	D gene	CDR3 protein
TRBV20-1	TRBJ2-3	.	TRBD1	SAGPPGQGPLIYTDTQY
TRBV20-1	TRBJ1-1	many	.	SARDQGTNTEAF
TRBV6-5	TRBJ2-7	.	TRBD1	ASAQGQGAIGQY
TRBV29-1	.	.	.	SVGLWGLQSFEQY
TRBV10-3	TRBJ2-5	.	.	AIGTPGGETQY
TRBV25-1	TRBJ2-7	few	.	ASGDNEQY
TRBV18	TRBJ2-5	few	.	ASSPFAVSGQETQY
TRBV28	TRBJ2-7	few	.	ASSLLPKSYEQY
TRBV7-6	TRBJ2-3	once	.	ASSSEGFSTDTQY
TRBV28	TRBJ1-2	.	.	ASTMEGYGYT
TRBV5-6	TRBJ2-3	.	TRBD2	ASSFGAGVTDTQY
TRBV6-6	TRBJ2-3	few	.	ASTPREQRSTDTQY
TRBV11-2	TRBJ2-3	.	.	ASSLFPSQPDTQY
TRBV19	TRBJ2-3	few	TRBD2	ASSETSGRGDTQY
TRBV24-1	TRBJ2-5	few	TRBD2	ATKNGTSDQETQY
TRBV20-1	TRBJ2-5	.	.	SAPRVGVRVETQY
TRBV7-6	TRBJ2-3	.	TRBD1	ASSPRQGANTDTQY
TRBV9	TRBJ2-1	.	TRBD1	ASSVSGQAYNGQF
TRBV25-1	TRBJ2-3	few	.	ASSEYGVGTDTQY
TRBV27	TRBJ2-3	few	TRBD2	ASSTTRTSGRGRTDTQY
TRBV29-1	TRBJ2-7	few	.	SVEILGTHSSYEQY
TRBV6-2/TRBV6-3	TRBJ2-7	.	TRBD2	ASSYDSGGSYEQY
TRBV29-1	TRBJ2-2	.	TRBD1	SVEGTGETGELF
TRBV7-9	TRBJ2-7	few	.	ASSLGLTVKPYEQY
TRBV7-9	.	few	.	ASMAPAEETQY
TRBV7-8	TRBJ2-3	few	TRBD2	ASSNRLAGSTDTQY
TRBV20-1	TRBJ2-7	few	.	SAGLLSYEQY
TRBV20-1	TRBJ2-7	.	TRBD1	SARHVGQGASYEQY
TRBV29-1	TRBJ2-7	.	TRBD1	SVVRRGSYEQY
TRBV5-1	TRBJ2-7	few	.	ASSATLYEQY
TRBV19	TRBJ1-2	few	.	ASQGRGAVDGYT
TRBV4-1	TRBJ2-1	few	.	ASSQAGDGIHNEQF
TRBV7-8	TRBJ2-2	.	.	AIPPGVANTGELF
TRBV29-1	TRBJ2-5	.	.	SGGLPQETQY
TRBV5-1	TRBJ2-1	few	TRBD2	ASSLGWVRLAIDNEQF
TRBV7-9	TRBJ2-7	few	.	ASSSGPAVYEQY
TRBV27	TRBJ2-7	.	TRBD2	ASSLAGGSYERY
TRBV9	TRBJ1-2	.	.	ASSKTPLDGYT
TRBV5-1	.	few	TRBD2	ASSPRTSPTVRGAIQY
TRBV5-6	TRBJ1-2	.	.	ASSLGGGGFYGYT
TRBV19	TRBJ1-2	.	TRBD1	ASESTGTVNYGYT
TRBV7-8	TRBJ2-7	.	TRBD2	ASSLEAGNPPEQY
TRBV20-1	TRBJ2-5	.	TRBD2	SARGRLAGGPWEQY
TRBV9	TRBJ1-1	once	.	ASSAGGYEAF
TRBV5-5	TRBJ1-1	.	.	ASSMYENTEAF
TRBV2	TRBJ1-2	.	.	ASRDWYGYT
TRBV3-1	TRBJ1-1	.	.	ASSHTDRKNTEAF
TRBV20-1	TRBJ2-2	.	.	SAPMAGLNTGELF
TRBV7-9	TRBJ2-5	few	.	ASSLALAFQETQY
TRBV20-1	TRBJ2-1	few	.	SSSVGPDEQF
TRBV6-1	TRBJ2-7	many	.	ASSEGVYEQY
TRBV5-5	TRBJ1-4	.	.	ASSSPRDTNEKLF
TRBV2	TRBJ1-1	few	.	ASFGTEAF
TRBV20-1	TRBJ2-1	many	.	SASRVYNEQF